This entry describes one TCR beta chain. This sample is part of a study of T cell responses to AZD1222 COVID-19 vaccine. Measured with immunoSEQ multiplex PCR; TCRdb has only the in-frame clones, and not every one. The data contain over 100,000 clones, roughly nine tenths of them singletons. Trimming cost V 1 base and J 7 bases, with 10 bases left between them. The CDR3 runs 14 residues. Germline V gene sequence: CDR1 KGHSH, CDR2 LQKENI. The rearrangement links TRBV18 to TRBJ1-4; possible D gene TRBD1, 5 bases. This TCR was recovered from an adult in good health. Sequenced here: peripheral blood, sampled on day 0 of AZD1222 vaccination. The CDR3 region is CASSPRQPPEKLFF. The CDR3 DNA sequence: TGTGCCAGCTCACCACGACAGCCTCCTGAAAAACTGTTTTTT.